This TCR beta chain was profiled in a study of radiotherapy plus CTLA-4 blockade in lung cancer. On this clone itself: Its antigen is not known. Distinct nucleotide sequences in the sample also encode this CDR3.

V trimming: 2 bases; J trimming: 9 bases; junction bases outside the gene matches: 8. This CDR3 has 15 residues. Germline lookup yields CDR1 SNHLY and CDR2 FYNNEI. Libraries were prepared by immunoSEQ multiplex PCR; TCRdb keeps only in-frame clonotypes and omits some of them. The repertoire holds about 86,000 clones, roughly 87% seen once, with 0.75% to 1% in the top ten. Overall study findings and caveats: Reportedly, early blood T cell clone dynamics best predicted response, with interferon-beta. After radiotherapy and ipilimumab, tumor-derived clones expanded in peripheral blood.

Sample: peripheral blood, taken from a patient treated with radiotherapy plus ipilimumab. The chain couples TRBV2 to TRBJ2-1; the match to TRBD2 covers 9 bases. This clonotype was sampled from a human donor with non-small cell lung cancer who had stable disease on radiotherapy plus ipilimumab. In nucleotides, the CDR3 is TGTGCCAGCAGTGAATTTGCGGGGGGGCCTGGTGAGCAGTTCTTC. This sequence encodes CASSEFAGGPGEQFF.